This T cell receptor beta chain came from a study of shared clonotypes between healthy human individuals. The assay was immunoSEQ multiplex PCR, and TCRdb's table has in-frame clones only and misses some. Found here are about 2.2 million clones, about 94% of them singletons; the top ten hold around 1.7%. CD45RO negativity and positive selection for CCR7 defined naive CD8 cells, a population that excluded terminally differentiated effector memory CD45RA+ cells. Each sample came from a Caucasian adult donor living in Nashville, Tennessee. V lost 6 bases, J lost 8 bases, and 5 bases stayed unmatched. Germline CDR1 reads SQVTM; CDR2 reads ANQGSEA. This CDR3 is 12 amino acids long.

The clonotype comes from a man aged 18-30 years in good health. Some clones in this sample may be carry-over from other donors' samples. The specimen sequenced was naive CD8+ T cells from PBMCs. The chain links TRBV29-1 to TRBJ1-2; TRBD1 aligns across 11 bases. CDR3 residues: CSVGTGGAGYTF. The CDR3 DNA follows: TGCAGCGTCGGGACAGGGGGTGCGGGCTACACCTTC.